This T cell receptor (beta chain) was identified in a study of early T cells in non-severe SARS-CoV-2 infection. V lost 4 bases and J lost 7, with 13 bases in between. CDR3 length equals 14 residues. Attached unique molecular identifiers marked individual cDNA molecules. A single record per CDR3 protein comes from TCRdb applying MiXCR to the 5' RACE reads. The sample yields roughly 120,000 distinct CDR3 sequences, more than 13% seen once. Sequenced input: whole blood. The rearrangement uses TRBV12-3 or TRBV12-4 and TRBJ2-2, with D perhaps matching TRBD2 (5 bases). The TCR originated in an adult who was a healthcare worker with PCR-confirmed SARS-CoV-2 infection or an uninfected control (not recorded which). The CDR3 nucleotides are TGTGCCAGCAGTTGGAACTCCGAGGGCGGGGAGCTGTTTTTT. It is translated as CASSWNSEGGELFF.